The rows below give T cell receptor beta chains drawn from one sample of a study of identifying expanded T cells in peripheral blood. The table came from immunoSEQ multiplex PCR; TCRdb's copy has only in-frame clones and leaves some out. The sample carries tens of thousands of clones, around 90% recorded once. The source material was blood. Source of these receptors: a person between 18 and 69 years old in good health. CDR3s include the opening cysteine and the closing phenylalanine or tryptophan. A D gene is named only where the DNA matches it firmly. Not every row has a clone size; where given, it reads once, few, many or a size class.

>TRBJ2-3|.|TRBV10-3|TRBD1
TGTGCCATCAGTGAGCAGGGGGTAACAGATACGCAGTATTTT
CAISEQGVTDTQYF
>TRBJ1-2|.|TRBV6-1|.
TGTGCCAGCAGTTCCGGTAGCTATGGCTACACCTTC
CASSSGSYGYTF
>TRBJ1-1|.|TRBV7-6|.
TGTGCCAGCAGCTTCCCCTCGGGGAACACTGAAGCTTTCTTT
CASSFPSGNTEAFF
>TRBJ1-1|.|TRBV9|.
TGTGCCAGCAACCCATGGGCACCAAACACTGAAGCTTTCTTT
CASNPWAPNTEAFF
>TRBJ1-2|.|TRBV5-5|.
TGTGCCAGCAGTCATGAGGCGGGGAGCTATGGCTACACCTTC
CASSHEAGSYGYTF
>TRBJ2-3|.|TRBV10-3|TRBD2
TGTGCCATCAATGGTCCCGGGACTAGCGGGAGGGGAGATACGCAGTATTTT
CAINGPGTSGRGDTQYF
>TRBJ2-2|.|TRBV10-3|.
TGTGCCACCGCGGCCGACACCGGGGAGCTGTTTTTT
CATAADTGELFF
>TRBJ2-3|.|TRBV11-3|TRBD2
TGTGCCAGCAGCTCGGGACTAGCGGGACCCCAGGATACGCAGTATTTT
CASSSGLAGPQDTQYF
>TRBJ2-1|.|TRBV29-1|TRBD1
TGCAGCGTTGAGGGACAGGGCACCTACAATGAGCAGTTCTTC
CSVEGQGTYNEQFF
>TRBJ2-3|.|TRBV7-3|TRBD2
TGTGCCAGCAGCTCCCCGCAGACTAGCCGGGATACGCAGTATTTT
CASSSPQTSRDTQYF
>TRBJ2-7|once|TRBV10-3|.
TGTGCCGTTGCGATGGGGCTTGAGCAGTACTTC
CAVAMGLEQYF
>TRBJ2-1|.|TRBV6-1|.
TGTGCCAGCACCGAACCCAGGGAGTTCAATGAGCAGTTCTTC
CASTEPREFNEQFF
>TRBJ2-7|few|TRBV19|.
TGTGCCAGTAGTACCAACTCGGACTACGAGCAGTACTTC
CASSTNSDYEQYF
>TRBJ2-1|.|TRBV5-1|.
TGCGCCAGCAGCTGGGGATCCGAGGTGGAGCAGTTCTTC
CASSWGSEVEQFF
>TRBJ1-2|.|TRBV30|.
TGTGCCTGGGGGGAGGTCGGGTATGGGCGTTATGGCTACACCTTC
CAWGEVGYGRYGYTF
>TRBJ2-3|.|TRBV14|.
TGTGCCAGCAGCCAAGATAGTGGGAGTGGAGGAGATACGCAGTATTTT
CASSQDSGSGGDTQYF
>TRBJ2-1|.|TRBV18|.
TGTGCCAGCTCACCGTTGGAGGGGAGCTACAATGAGCAGTTCTTC
CASSPLEGSYNEQFF
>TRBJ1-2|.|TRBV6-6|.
TGTGCCAGCACCCCAGGAATCGGCTATGGCTACACCTTC
CASTPGIGYGYTF
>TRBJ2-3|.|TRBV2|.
TGTGCCAGCAGTGAGGGGGGGCTCTCGGGAGATACGCAGTATTTT
CASSEGGLSGDTQYF
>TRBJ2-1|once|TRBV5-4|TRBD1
TGTGCCAGCAGCTCCACGGGACGGGACAGGGGTTATCTATGGAATGAGCAGTTCTTC
CASSSTGRDRGYLWNEQFF
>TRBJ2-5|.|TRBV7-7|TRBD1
TGTGCCAGCAGCCTCGGGACAGGGGACAGGGAGACCCAGTACTTC
CASSLGTGDRETQYF
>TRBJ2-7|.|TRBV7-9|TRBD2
TGTGCCAGCGGGTCGGAACTAGCGTCCTACGAGCAGTACTTC
CASGSELASYEQYF
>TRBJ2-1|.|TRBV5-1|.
TGCGCCAGCAGCTCACTCCCCAGCAATGAGCAGTTCTTC
CASSSLPSNEQFF
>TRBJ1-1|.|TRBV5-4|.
TGTGCCAGCAGATCCCGTTCGATCAACACTGAAGCTTTCTTT
CASRSRSINTEAFF
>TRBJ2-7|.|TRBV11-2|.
TGTGCCAGCAGCTACTACTACGAGGGAGCCTACGAGCAGTACTTC
CASSYYYEGAYEQYF
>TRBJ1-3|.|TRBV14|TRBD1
TGTGCCAGCAGCCCGACAGGGGGCTCGAGAAACACCATATATTTT
CASSPTGGSRNTIYF
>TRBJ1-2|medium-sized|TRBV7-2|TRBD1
TGTGCCAGCAGCTTGGGTCAGGGGGATTATGGCTACACCTTC
CASSLGQGDYGYTF
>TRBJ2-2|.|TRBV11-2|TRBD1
TGTGCCAGCAGGAGACAGGGAAAAACCGGGGAGCTGTTTTTT
CASRRQGKTGELFF
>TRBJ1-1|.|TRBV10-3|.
TGTGCCATCAGTGAGGGGGGTATGAACACTGAAGCTTTCTTT
CAISEGGMNTEAFF
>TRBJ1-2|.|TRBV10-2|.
TGCGCCAGCAGTGAGTCGGACAGCTATGGCTACACCTTC
CASSESDSYGYTF
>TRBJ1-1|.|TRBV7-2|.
TGTGCCAGCAGCTTAAATCAATTTGAAGCTTTCTTT
CASSLNQFEAFF
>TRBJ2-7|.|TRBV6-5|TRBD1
TGTGCCAGCAGCTATTCCGGGACAGGCGAGCAGTACTTC
CASSYSGTGEQYF
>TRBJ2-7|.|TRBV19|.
TGTGCCAGTAGTACCCAGGGCGGGGCGGGGGAGCAGTACTTC
CASSTQGGAGEQYF
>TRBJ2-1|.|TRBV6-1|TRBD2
TGTGCCAGCAGTGACTTAGTGGGGGGGAACTACAATGAGCAGTTCTTC
CASSDLVGGNYNEQFF
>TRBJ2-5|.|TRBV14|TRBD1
TGTGCCAGCAGCCGAGGGACAGGAGAGACCCAGTACTTC
CASSRGTGETQYF
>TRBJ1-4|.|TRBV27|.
TGTGCCAGCAGTTCTCTTGGAGCAACTAATGAAAAACTGTTTTTT
CASSSLGATNEKLFF
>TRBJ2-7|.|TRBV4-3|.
TGCGCCAGCAGCCAAGATCTTGGGAACGAGCAGTACTTC
CASSQDLGNEQYF
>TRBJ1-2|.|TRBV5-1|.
TGCGCCAGCAGCCCTGGACGGAGTCTGTACTATGGCTACACCTTC
CASSPGRSLYYGYTF
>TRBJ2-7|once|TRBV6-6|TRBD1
TGTGCCAGCAACGCCCGGGACAGCTCCTACGAGCAGTACTTC
CASNARDSSYEQYF
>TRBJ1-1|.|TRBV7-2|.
TGTGCCAGCAGCTTAAGTTTGGGTAGGGTGGACACTGAAGCTTTCTTT
CASSLSLGRVDTEAFF
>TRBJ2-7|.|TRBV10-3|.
TGTGCCATCAGAAGGGGAGAGGGATCCTACGAGCAGTACTTC
CAIRRGEGSYEQYF
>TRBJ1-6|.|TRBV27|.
TGTGCCAGCAGTACAGGGAGCTCCTATAATTCACCCCTCCACTTT
CASSTGSSYNSPLHF
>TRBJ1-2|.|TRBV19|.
TGTGCCAGTAGTATGAATACCTATGGCTACACCTTC
CASSMNTYGYTF
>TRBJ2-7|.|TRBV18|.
TGTGCCAGCTCACCAAAGCAGGGTACCTACGAGCAGTACTTC
CASSPKQGTYEQYF
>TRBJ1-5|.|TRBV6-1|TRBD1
TGTGCCAGCAGTGAATCCCGGGACAGCCCCAATCAGCCCCAGCATTTT
CASSESRDSPNQPQHF
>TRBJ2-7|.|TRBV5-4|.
TGTGCCAGCAGCTTACGGGGAACGAACGAGCAGTACTTC
CASSLRGTNEQYF
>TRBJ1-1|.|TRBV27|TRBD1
TGTGCCAGCAGCCCACAGGGGGCAGGCCCGAACGCTGAAGCTTTCTTT
CASSPQGAGPNAEAFF
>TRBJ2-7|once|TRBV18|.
TGTGCCAGCTCATCCGACAGATACGAGCAGTACTTC
CASSSDRYEQYF
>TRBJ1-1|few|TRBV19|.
TGTGCCACCCTCCGCCCGCCTGAAGCTTTCTTT
CATLRPPEAFF
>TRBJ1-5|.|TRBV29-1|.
TGCAGGTGTTGCTGTGGGGGGGTGAATCAGCCCCAGCATTTT
CRCCCGGVNQPQHF
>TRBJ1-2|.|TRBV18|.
TGTGCCAGCTCACCAAGTGATGGCTACACCTTC
CASSPSDGYTF
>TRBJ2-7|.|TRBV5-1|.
TGCGCCAGCAGCTTGGTGGGTACCTACGAGCAGTACTTC
CASSLVGTYEQYF
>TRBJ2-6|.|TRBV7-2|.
TGTGCCAGCAGCCTACAGGGACGCCCCTTCTCTGGGGCCAACGTCCTGACTTTC
CASSLQGRPFSGANVLTF
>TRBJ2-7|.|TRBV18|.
TGTGCCAGCTCAAGAGACGGAAACGAGAGGCAGTACTTC
CASSRDGNERQYF
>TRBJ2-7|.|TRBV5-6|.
TGTGCCAGCAGCTTCGGCGACAGCTCCTACGAGCAGTACTTC
CASSFGDSSYEQYF
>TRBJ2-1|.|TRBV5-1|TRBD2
TGCGCCAGCAGCTTGGGAGCGGGGGGCTCCTACAATGAGCAGTTCTTC
CASSLGAGGSYNEQFF
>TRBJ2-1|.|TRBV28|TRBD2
TGTGCCAGCATGGCGGGAGGCCTCTCCTACAATGAGCAGTTCTTC
CASMAGGLSYNEQFF